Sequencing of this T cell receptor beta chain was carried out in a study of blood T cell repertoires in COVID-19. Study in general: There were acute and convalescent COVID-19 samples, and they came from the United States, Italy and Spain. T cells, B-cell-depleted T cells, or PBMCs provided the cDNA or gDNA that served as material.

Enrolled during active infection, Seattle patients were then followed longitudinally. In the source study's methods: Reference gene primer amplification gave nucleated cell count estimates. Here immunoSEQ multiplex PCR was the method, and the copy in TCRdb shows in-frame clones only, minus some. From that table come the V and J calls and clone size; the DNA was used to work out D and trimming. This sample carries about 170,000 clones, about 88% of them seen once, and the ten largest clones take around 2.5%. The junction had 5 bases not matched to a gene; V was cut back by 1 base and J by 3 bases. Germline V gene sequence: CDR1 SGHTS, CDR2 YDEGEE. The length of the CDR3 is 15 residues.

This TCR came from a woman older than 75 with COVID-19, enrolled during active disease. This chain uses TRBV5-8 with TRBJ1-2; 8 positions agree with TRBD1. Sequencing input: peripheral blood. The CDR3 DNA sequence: TGTGCCAGCAGCTTGAAGGACAGGGTATACTATGGCTACACCTTC. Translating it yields CASSLKDRVYYGYTF.